This T cell receptor beta chain was sequenced during a study of blood T cell repertoires in COVID-19. As for the study in general: T cells, B-cell-depleted T cells, or PBMCs supplied cDNA or gDNA.

Only in-frame clones appear in the TCRdb table, and some are missing; sequencing was by immunoSEQ multiplex PCR. The table lists more than 85,000 clones, over 60% of them singletons, with around 3.5% in the top ten. This CDR3 has 15 residues. V lost 8 bases to trimming and J lost 2 bases, with 17 bases between them. The germline V gene encodes CDR1 KGHSH and CDR2 LQKENI. Sequenced: peripheral blood. The rearrangement uses TRBV18 and TRBJ2-3; a weak D match, TRBD1 (6 bases). The TCR originated in an elderly woman with acute or convalescent COVID-19. The CDR3 bases are TGTGCCAGCGTATTGACCAGGGGCTTCACAGATACGCAGTATTTT. Its protein product is CASVLTRGFTDTQYF.